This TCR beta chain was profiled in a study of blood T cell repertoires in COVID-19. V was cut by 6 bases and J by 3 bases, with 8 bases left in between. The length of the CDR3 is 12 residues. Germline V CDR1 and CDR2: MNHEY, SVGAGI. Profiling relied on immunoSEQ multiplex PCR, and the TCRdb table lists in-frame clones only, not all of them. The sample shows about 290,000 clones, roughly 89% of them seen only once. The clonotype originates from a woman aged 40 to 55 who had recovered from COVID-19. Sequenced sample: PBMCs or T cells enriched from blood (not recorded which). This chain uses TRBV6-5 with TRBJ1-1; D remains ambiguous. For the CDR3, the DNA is TGTGCCAGCAGGTGGGAGGACACTGAAGCTTTCTTT. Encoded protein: CASRWEDTEAFF.